This TCR beta chain was retrieved from a study of early T cells in non-severe SARS-CoV-2 infection. Study context: Sequencing used unsorted whole-blood bulk RNA, so chains lack pairing. Study-level findings and limits: The VDJdb matching leaned toward anti-spike CD8 responses and overlooked private and CD4 specificities.

The CDR3 is 14 residues long. The V gene lost 6 bases and the J gene lost 9 bases, with 18 bases spanning the gap. Germline CDR1 is MNHNS and CDR2 is SASEGT. This clonotype is labeled as medium-sized. Its antigen is not identified. Unique molecular identifiers were attached to individual cDNA molecules. TCRdb analysed the 5' RACE reads with MiXCR anew, one entry per CDR3 protein. The data contain some 30,000 distinct CDR3 sequences, 4.5% to 6.5% of them seen just once; the ten biggest clones take up about 5.8%. Sequenced input: whole blood. This TCR was recovered from an adult who was a healthcare worker with PCR-confirmed SARS-CoV-2 infection or an uninfected control (not recorded which). The gene calls are TRBV6-1 and TRBJ2-1; the D is unclear. The CDR3 protein is CASRENARRGEQFF. The CDR3 nucleotides read TGTGCCAGCAGGGAAAATGCTCGACGAGGTGAGCAGTTCTTC.